The 17 T cell receptor beta chains in this list originate from one sample, sequenced in a study of human T cells and chemical hapten exposure. The time point denotes: patch test 1, 2 weeks after DPC sensitization. Specified treatment: therapeutic diphenylcyclopropenone sensitization with weekly scalp DPC. MiXCR was run by TCRdb on the RACE reads, yielding one entry per CDR3 protein. The table has 45,000 to 60,000 distinct CDR3 sequences, about 9.3% seen once. Sample: whole blood, taken in connection with sensitization to the hapten diphenylcyclopropenone (DPC). These receptors all come from a woman in her thirties or forties with alopecia areata. Some clones in this sample may be carry-over from other donors' samples.

This clonotype has at least ten counts. This chain uses TRBV5-6 with TRBJ2-7; the D is unclear. There are 13 residues in the CDR3. V was pared by 1 base and J by 3 bases, with 8 bases between. Germline V lookup: CDR1 SGHDT, CDR2 YYEEEE. The CDR3 here is CASSLRRVYEQYF. As DNA, the CDR3 is TGTGCCAGCAGCTTGCGTAGGGTCTACGAGCAGTACTTC.

This clonotype has ten or more counts. The gene calls are TRBV10-3 and TRBJ1-1; D remains ambiguous. CDR3 size: 11 residues. Germline lookup yields CDR1 ENHRY and CDR2 SYGVKD. V lost 4 bases, J lost 4 bases, and 4 bases lay in between. CDR3 sequence reads: CAISGGTEAFF. CDR3 bases: TGTGCCATCAGTGGCGGCACTGAAGCTTTCTTT.

This clonotype was counted many times. The CDR3, as DNA: TGTGCCAGTAGTATCCCCGGGACGGCTGAAGCTTTCTTT. Protein sequence: CASSIPGTAEAFF. V is TRBV19 and J is TRBJ1-1, with D maybe TRBD1 (5 bases). This CDR3 contains 13 residues. CDR1 and CDR2 from the germline V gene are LNHDA and SQIVND (reference sequence). Trimming left V 3 bases short and J 6 bases short, with 11 bases between.

This clonotype was observed at least ten times. The rearrangement links TRBV3-1 to TRBJ2-1; tentatively, D is TRBD1 (6 bases). This CDR3 is 16 amino acids long. Trimming removed 1 base at V and 6 bases at J, with 16 bases between. Germline CDR1 LGHDT, CDR2 YNNKEL (reference sequence). CDR3: CASSQGDTYYPNEQFF. The DNA of the CDR3 is TGTGCCAGCAGCCAAGGGGACACTTACTATCCCAATGAGCAGTTCTTC.

This clonotype was counted at least ten times. The chain uses TRBV27 and TRBJ2-7; no clear D. The ends were cut back, 2 bases at V and 1 base at J, with 15 bases in the middle. The germline CDR1 and CDR2 sequences are MNHEY and SMNVEV (reference sequence). This CDR3 region has 16 residues. Here the CDR3 DNA reads TGTGCCAGCAGTTTAAGTAGTGATGGGGTTTCCTACGAGCAGTACTTC. Encoded protein: CASSLSSDGVSYEQYF.

This clonotype was recorded a few times. J is TRBJ2-7 and V is TRBV27, with a weak D call TRBD1 (6 bases). Looked up from germline, CDR1 is MNHEY and CDR2 is SMNVEV (reference sequence). There are 14 residues in the CDR3. Trimming pared 1 base from V and 6 bases from J, leaving 13 bases between. CDR3 nucleotide sequence: TGTGCCAGCAGTTTATATGGGGGCGCGGGCGAGCAGTACTTC. Amino acids: CASSLYGGAGEQYF.

There are a few counts of this clonotype. This sequence joins TRBV20-1 and TRBJ2-7; D uncertain. Trimming cost V 5 bases and J 6 bases, with 17 bases left between them. The CDR3 loop spans 13 amino acids. CDR1 is DFQATT and CDR2 is SNEGSKA in the germline V gene (reference sequence). CDR3: CSARTPASVEQYF. The CDR3 bases are TGCAGTGCTCGTACCCCGGCGTCTGTCGAGCAGTACTTC.

In its sample, this clonotype was seen many times. This sequence joins TRBV2 and TRBJ2-6; perhaps TRBD2 as D (6 bases). The CDR3 consists of 15 residues. The V end lost 5 bases, the J end lost 2 bases, and 10 bases lay between the germline ends. The germline gives CDR1 SNHLY, CDR2 FYNNEI. DNA for the CDR3: TGTGCCAGCAGTACCGGGGGAGCTGGGGCCAACGTCCTGACTTTC. The encoded protein is CASSTGGAGANVLTF.

This clonotype was observed a handful of times. This chain uses TRBV4-2 with TRBJ2-5, with 8 bases matching TRBD2. This CDR3 contains 17 residues. CDR1 is LGHNA, CDR2 YNFKEQ, per germline. The junction had 10 bases not matched to a gene; V was cut back by 4 bases and J by 0 bases. In DNA form, the CDR3 reads TGTGCCAGCAGCCCATCGTCGGGAGGGGCGGACCAAGAGACCCAGTACTTC. Translating gives CASSPSSGGADQETQYF.

This clonotype has a count of ten or more. The J gene is TRBJ1-1, the V gene TRBV5-4; unclear D gene. Deletions cut 4 bases from V and 3 bases from J, with 7 bases between. The CDR3 has 12 residues. Looked up from germline, CDR1 is SGHNT and CDR2 is YYREEE (reference sequence). CDR3 sequence reads: CASSGSYTEAFF. The CDR3 DNA is TGTGCCAGCAGCGGGTCGTACACTGAAGCTTTCTTT. Based on the CDR3 plus reference TRBV5-4 and TRBJ1-1, the full variable domain is ETGVTQSPTHLIKTRGQQVTLRCSSQSGHNTVSWYQQALGQGPQFIFQYYREEENGRGNFPPRFSGLQFPNYSSELNVNALELDDSALYLCASSGSYTEAFFGQGTRLTVV.

In regard to this clonotype: This may stem from a read error, because a much larger clone lies one nucleotide away. The genes are TRBV6-1 and TRBJ1-2; 7 positions match TRBD1. Germline lookup yields CDR1 MNHNS and CDR2 SASEGT. Trimming took 10 bases from V and 8 from J; bases not matched to a gene: 7. The CDR3 is made up of 11 amino acids. This CDR3 reads CANYRGGGYTF. Here the CDR3 DNA reads TGTGCCAACTACAGGGGCGGCGGCTACACCTTC.

This clonotype was recorded at least ten times. The chain has TRBV29-1 and TRBJ2-1, with D maybe TRBD2 (7 bases). V shed 7 bases and J shed 9 bases, with 13 bases lying between them. The CDR3 has 11 residues. Germline-derived CDR1 and CDR2 are SQVTM and ANQGSEA. This chain's CDR3 is CSAAGAGEQFF. DNA for the CDR3: TGCAGCGCTGCGGGGGCGGGTGAGCAGTTCTTC.

The rearrangement uses TRBV5-1 and TRBJ2-1, with TRBD1 identical over 11 bases. After removal of 6 bases from V and 4 bases from J, the junction contained 3 bases not matched to a gene. Germline V lookup: CDR1 SGHRS, CDR2 YFSETQ. The CDR3 runs 14 residues. This CDR3 is CASTRDRGYNEQFF. The DNA for the CDR3 is TGCGCCAGCACCCGGGACAGGGGGTACAATGAGCAGTTCTTC.

This clonotype was seen many times. The chain recombines TRBV5-8 with TRBJ2-2; D is possibly TRBD1 (5 bases). This CDR3 is 18 amino acids long. In germline, CDR1 is SGHTS, CDR2 YDEGEE. V was pared by 4 bases and J by 5 bases, with 24 bases between. The CDR3 loop reads CASSARRDRRIRTGELFF. The CDR3 DNA is TGTGCCAGCAGCGCCCGACGAGACAGAAGGATACGAACCGGGGAGCTGTTTTTT.

This clonotype was seen at least ten times. As DNA, the CDR3 is TGTGCCAGTAGTGATCAGGTTAATTCACCCCTCCACTTT. Amino acids: CASSDQVNSPLHF. This sequence joins TRBV19 and TRBJ1-6; D is undetermined. CDR3 length: 13 residues. The germline gives CDR1 LNHDA, CDR2 SQIVND (reference sequence). Between the trimmed V and J ends, which lost 5 bases and 6 bases, there was a span of 8 bases.

Ten or more counts support this clonotype. The chain joins TRBV28 to TRBJ1-2, with D possibly being TRBD1 (5 bases). The CDR3 covers 12 residues. From germline, CDR1 is MDHEN and CDR2 SYDVKM. The germline V and J ends were trimmed by 6 bases and 12 bases, with 17 bases remaining between them. This CDR3 reads CASSPLDRMDTF. The CDR3, as DNA: TGTGCCAGCAGCCCACTAGACAGAATGGACACCTTC.

In this sample, this clonotype turned up many times. This chain links TRBV7-9 with TRBJ2-2, with D unresolved. The CDR3 contains 15 residues. The V and J ends lost 6 bases and 4 bases respectively, with 15 bases between them. Germline V gene data show CDR1 as SEHNR and CDR2 as FQNEAQ (reference sequence). The CDR3 region is CASSSRRSGTGELFF. CDR3 nucleotide sequence: TGTGCCAGCAGTTCCCGACGGTCGGGCACCGGGGAGCTGTTTTTT.